A selection of T cell receptor beta chains follows, all from one sample in a study of blood T cell repertoires in COVID-19. Repertoires were generated with immunoSEQ multiplex PCR, while TCRdb's copy carries only in-frame clones and drops some. There are about 280,000 clones in the sample; about 88% occur only once, and about an eighth lies in the top ten. The sequenced sample was peripheral blood. The receptors come from a woman aged 70 to 79 with COVID-19, enrolled during active disease. Each CDR3 is given with its conserved first and last residue. The order of the fields is J gene, V gene, clone size, D gene, CDR3 protein, CDR3 DNA. D genes are given only for firm matches. Some rows mark clone size as missing; the rest say once, few, many or name a class of expanded clone.

TRBJ2-7,TRBV18,.,.,CASSPGTLYRDEQYF,TGTGCCAGCTCACCTGGGACACTCTACCGGGACGAGCAGTACTTC
TRBJ2-4,TRBV3-1/TRBV3-2,.,.,CASSRQGLGKNIQYF,TGTGCCAGCAGCCGCCAGGGGTTGGGCAAAAACATTCAGTACTTC
TRBJ1-5,TRBV6-5,.,TRBD1,CASQTGWYNQPQHF,TGTGCCAGCCAGACAGGGTGGTACAATCAGCCCCAGCATTTT
TRBJ2-1,TRBV4-1,.,.,CASSQDNNEQFF,TGCGCCAGCAGCCAAGACAACAATGAGCAGTTCTTC
TRBJ2-1,TRBV30,.,TRBD2,CAWRVPTSGFYNEQFF,TGTGCCTGGAGAGTACCCACTAGCGGATTCTACAATGAGCAGTTCTTC
TRBJ2-7,TRBV18,.,TRBD2,CASSPGTSGYEQYF,TGTGCCAGCTCACCTGGGACTAGCGGTTACGAGCAGTACTTC
TRBJ1-2,TRBV4-1,.,.,CASSQERAGDNYGYTF,TGCGCCAGCAGCCAAGAGCGAGCAGGGGATAACTATGGCTACACCTTC
TRBJ2-7,TRBV5-1,.,TRBD1,CASSLEQGVEQYF,TGCGCCAGCAGCTTGGAACAGGGGGTCGAGCAGTACTTC
TRBJ1-1,TRBV28,.,TRBD1,CASSSGQGEAFF,TGTGCCAGCAGTAGTGGACAGGGCGAAGCTTTCTTT
TRBJ1-2,TRBV5-1,.,.,CASSPGGDGYGYTF,TGCGCCAGCAGCCCTGGCGGGGACGGCTATGGCTACACCTTC
TRBJ2-1,TRBV11-2,.,TRBD2,CASSLAVAGGPLNEQFF,TGTGCCAGCAGCTTAGCGGTAGCGGGGGGGCCGCTTAATGAGCAGTTCTTC
TRBJ1-2,TRBV10-1,.,TRBD1,CASSPGTDYGYTF,TGCGCCAGCAGCCCCGGGACAGACTATGGCTACACCTTC
TRBJ2-3,TRBV28,.,TRBD2,CASYEAGGITDTQYF,TGTGCCTCCTATGAGGCGGGGGGGATCACAGATACGCAGTATTTT
TRBJ2-3,TRBV30,.,TRBD2,CAWTISGGATDTQYF,TGTGCCTGGACCATTAGCGGGGGGGCCACAGATACGCAGTATTTT
TRBJ1-5,TRBV10-1,few,.,CASRTRRTGGPSRPQHF,TGCGCCAGCAGAACCCGTCGAACCGGGGGGCCATCAAGACCCCAGCATTTT
TRBJ1-1,TRBV6-5,.,.,CASSPIHRNTEAFF,TGTGCCAGCAGCCCGATTCACAGGAACACTGAAGCTTTCTTT
TRBJ1-6,TRBV6-6,few,.,CASSRQQGSGYNSPLHF,TGTGCCAGCAGTCGTCAACAGGGATCGGGGTATAATTCACCCCTCCACTTT
TRBJ2-7,TRBV9,.,TRBD1,CASSVGTGTTYEQYF,TGTGCCAGCAGCGTAGGGACAGGGACCACCTACGAGCAGTACTTC
TRBJ1-4,TRBV19,.,.,CAISWGDNEKLFF,TGTGCCATTAGCTGGGGAGATAATGAAAAACTGTTTTTT
TRBJ1-6,TRBV27,.,TRBD1,CASSAQAGQGEGSPLHF,TGTGCCAGCAGTGCCCAGGCCGGACAGGGAGAAGGTTCACCCCTCCACTTT
TRBJ2-6,TRBV27,.,.,CATSRDTDLSGANVLTF,TGTGCCACCTCTCGGGACACCGACCTCTCTGGGGCCAACGTCCTGACTTTC
TRBJ1-5,TRBV19,.,TRBD1,CASRLDRGMSNQPQHF,TGTGCCAGTAGGTTGGACAGGGGGATGAGCAATCAGCCCCAGCATTTT
TRBJ1-1,TRBV10-1,few,.,CASSSPEGLFF,TGCGCCAGCAGTTCCCCGGAGGGTCTTTTCTTT
TRBJ1-1,TRBV19,.,.,CASRRSGSWNTEAFF,TGTGCCAGTAGGAGGTCGGGAAGCTGGAACACTGAAGCTTTCTTT
TRBJ2-2,TRBV4-1,.,.,CASSRGGLSMLRYTGELFF,TGCGCCAGCAGCCGTGGGGGGTTATCTATGCTCCGATACACCGGGGAGCTGTTTTTT
TRBJ2-2,TRBV11-3,.,TRBD1,CASSHAGTGPGELFF,TGTGCCAGCAGCCACGCCGGGACAGGACCCGGGGAGCTGTTTTTT
TRBJ2-5,TRBV29-1,.,.,CSALPEWVKQETQYF,TGCAGCGCTCTTCCGGAGTGGGTAAAACAAGAGACCCAGTACTTC
TRBJ1-2,TRBV15,.,.,CATSPRAGAPYMYGYTF,TGTGCCACCAGCCCCCGGGCAGGGGCCCCCTATATGTATGGCTACACCTTC
TRBJ1-1,TRBV27,.,TRBD1,CASSLAMTGQADLEAFF,TGTGCCAGCAGTTTAGCAATGACGGGACAGGCCGACCTTGAAGCTTTCTTT
TRBJ2-2,TRBV11-3,once,TRBD2,CASSLVGAGAGELFF,TGTGCCAGCAGCTTAGTTGGTGCGGGGGCCGGGGAGCTGTTTTTT
TRBJ2-3,TRBV6-6,.,.,CASSQRTLGTDTQYF,TGTGCCAGCAGCCAGAGGACACTTGGGACAGATACGCAGTATTTT
TRBJ1-1,TRBV19,.,.,CASSPLGLNTEAFF,TGTGCCAGTAGTCCCCTGGGCCTGAACACTGAAGCTTTCTTT
TRBJ1-2,TRBV30,.,.,CALAPVPYGYTF,TGTGCCTTAGCTCCAGTCCCCTATGGCTACACCTTC
TRBJ1-6,TRBV6-2/TRBV6-3,.,.,CASSYVVVSPLHF,TGTGCCAGCAGTTATGTCGTTGTCTCACCCCTCCACTTT
TRBJ2-1,TRBV4-3,.,TRBD2,CASSLEPSGGPYNEQFF,TGCGCCAGCAGCCTCGAACCTAGCGGGGGTCCCTACAATGAGCAGTTCTTC
TRBJ2-7,TRBV5-1,.,.,CASRKTTGFYEQYF,TGCGCCAGCAGAAAAACGACAGGTTTCTACGAGCAGTACTTC
TRBJ2-7,TRBV6-1,.,.,CASSEGTYEQYF,TGTGCCAGCAGCGAAGGGACTTACGAGCAGTACTTC
TRBJ1-1,TRBV14,few,.,CASSLRGSGTEAFF,TGTGCCAGCAGCCTGAGGGGGTCGGGGACTGAAGCTTTCTTT
TRBJ2-7,TRBV5-5,once,TRBD2,CASSLSSGAYEQYF,TGTGCCAGCAGCTTGTCTAGCGGGGCTTACGAGCAGTACTTC
TRBJ2-7,TRBV9,.,TRBD1,CASSARGGQGEGEQYF,TGTGCCAGCAGCGCCAGAGGGGGACAGGGGGAGGGCGAGCAGTACTTC
TRBJ1-3,TRBV7-9,.,.,CAPSGVSGNTIYF,TGTGCCCCATCTGGAGTCTCTGGAAACACCATATATTTT
TRBJ2-2,TRBV5-1,.,TRBD1,CASSLAGQGTGELFF,TGCGCCAGCAGCTTGGCCGGACAGGGGACCGGGGAGCTGTTTTTT
TRBJ1-2,TRBV28,.,.,CASSLLGVRGGYTF,TGTGCCAGCAGTTTGTTAGGCGTGCGGGGGGGCTACACCTTC
TRBJ2-2,TRBV5-1,few,TRBD1,CASSRDRTGELFF,TGCGCCAGCAGCCGGGACAGGACCGGGGAGCTGTTTTTT
TRBJ2-4,TRBV6-1,.,.,CASSSQAVPKNIQYF,TGTGCCAGCAGTTCTCAAGCGGTCCCCAAAAACATTCAGTACTTC
TRBJ2-2,TRBV11-2,.,.,CASSRGTDYTGELFF,TGTGCCAGCAGCCGCGGGACAGATTACACCGGGGAGCTGTTTTTT
TRBJ2-3,TRBV5-1,.,.,CASSFSGLTDTQYF,TGCGCCAGCAGCTTTAGCGGCTTAACAGATACGCAGTATTTT
TRBJ2-3,TRBV12-5,.,TRBD1,CASGRQGPRTDTQYF,TGTGCTAGTGGTCGACAGGGTCCCCGCACAGATACGCAGTATTTT
TRBJ2-3,TRBV5-1,.,.,CASSPPGGPGPDTQYF,TGCGCCAGCAGCCCGCCCGGGGGGCCTGGCCCAGATACGCAGTATTTT
TRBJ2-7,TRBV24-1,.,.,CATSVVSGEQYF,TGTGCCACCAGTGTAGTCTCAGGCGAGCAGTACTTC
TRBJ2-7,TRBV19,.,TRBD2,CASSTRGGSDEQYF,TGTGCCAGTAGTACGCGGGGGGGCAGCGACGAGCAGTACTTC
TRBJ2-1,TRBV7-2,.,TRBD2,CASSLQAGGLGEQFF,TGTGCCAGCAGCTTACAAGCGGGGGGGCTAGGTGAGCAGTTCTTC
TRBJ1-2,TRBV21-1,.,.,CASSSQEGTNYGYTF,TGTGCCAGCAGCAGCCAGGAGGGGACTAACTATGGCTACACCTTC
TRBJ2-3,TRBV9,.,.,CASSVTQVDTQYF,TGTGCCAGCAGCGTAACACAGGTCGATACGCAGTATTTT
TRBJ1-1,TRBV7-2,.,.,CASSLRPGQNTEAFF,TGTGCCAGCAGCTTACGACCGGGACAGAACACTGAAGCTTTCTTT
TRBJ2-1,TRBV10-2,.,TRBD2,CASSDLSSGPVYNEQFF,TGCGCCAGCAGTGACCTGAGTAGCGGGCCCGTCTACAATGAGCAGTTCTTC
TRBJ2-2,TRBV19,.,.,CASRKGANTGELFF,TGTGCCAGTAGAAAAGGGGCGAACACCGGGGAGCTGTTTTTT